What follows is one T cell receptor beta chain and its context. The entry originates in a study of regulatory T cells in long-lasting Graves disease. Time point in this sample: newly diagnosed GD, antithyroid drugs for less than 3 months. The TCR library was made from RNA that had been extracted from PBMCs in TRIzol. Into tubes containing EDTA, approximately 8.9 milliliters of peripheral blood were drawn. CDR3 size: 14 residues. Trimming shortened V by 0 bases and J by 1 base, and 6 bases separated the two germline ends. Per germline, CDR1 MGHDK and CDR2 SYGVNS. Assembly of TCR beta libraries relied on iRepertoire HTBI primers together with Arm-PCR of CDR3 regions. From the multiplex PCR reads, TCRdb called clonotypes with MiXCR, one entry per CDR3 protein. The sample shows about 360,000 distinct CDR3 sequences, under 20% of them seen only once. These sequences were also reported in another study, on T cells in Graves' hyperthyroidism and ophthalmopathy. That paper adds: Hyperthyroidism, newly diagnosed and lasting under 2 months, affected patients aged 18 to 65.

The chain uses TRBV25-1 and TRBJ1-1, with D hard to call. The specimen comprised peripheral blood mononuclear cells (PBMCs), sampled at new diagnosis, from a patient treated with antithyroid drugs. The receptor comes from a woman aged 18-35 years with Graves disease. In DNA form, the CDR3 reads TGTGCCAGCAGTGAATATAATCGGAACACTGAAGCTTTCTTT. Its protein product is CASSEYNRNTEAFF. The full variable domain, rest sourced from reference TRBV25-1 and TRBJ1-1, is EADIYQTPRYLVIGTGKKITLECSQTMGHDKMYWYQQDPGMELHLIHYSYGVNSTEKGDLSSESTVSRIRTEHFPLTLESARPSHTSQYLCASSEYNRNTEAFFGQGTRLTVV.